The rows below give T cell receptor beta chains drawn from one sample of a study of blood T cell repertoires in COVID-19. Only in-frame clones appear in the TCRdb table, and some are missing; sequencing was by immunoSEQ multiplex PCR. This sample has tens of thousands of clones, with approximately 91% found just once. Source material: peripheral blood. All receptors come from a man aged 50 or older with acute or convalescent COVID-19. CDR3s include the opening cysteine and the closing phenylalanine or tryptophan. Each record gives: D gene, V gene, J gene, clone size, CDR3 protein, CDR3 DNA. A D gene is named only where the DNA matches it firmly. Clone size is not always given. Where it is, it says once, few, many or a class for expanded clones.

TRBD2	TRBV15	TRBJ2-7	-	CATSRSAGAYEQYF	TGTGCCACCAGCAGGAGCGCGGGGGCCTACGAGCAGTACTTC
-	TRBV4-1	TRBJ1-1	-	CASSQPDRTAEAFF	TGCGCCAGCAGCCAACCCGACAGGACCGCTGAAGCTTTCTTT
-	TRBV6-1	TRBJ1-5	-	CASSELGGNQPQHF	TGTGCCAGCAGTGAACTGGGAGGCAATCAGCCCCAGCATTTT
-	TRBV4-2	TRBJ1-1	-	CASSTHFLENTEAFF	TGTGCCAGCAGCACCCATTTCTTAGAGAACACTGAAGCTTTCTTT
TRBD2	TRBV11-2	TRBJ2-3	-	CASSKTSGTDTQYF	TGTGCCAGCAGCAAGACTAGCGGCACAGATACGCAGTATTTT
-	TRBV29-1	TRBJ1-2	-	CSVEASRGRLYGYTF	TGCAGCGTTGAAGCCTCCCGGGGAAGGCTCTATGGCTACACCTTC
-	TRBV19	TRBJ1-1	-	CASSTQGGNTEAFF	TGTGCCAGTAGTACTCAAGGGGGGAACACTGAAGCTTTCTTT
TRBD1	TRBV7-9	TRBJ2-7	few	CASSFRPQGPTYEQYF	TGTGCCAGCAGCTTCCGCCCACAGGGGCCTACCTACGAGCAGTACTTC
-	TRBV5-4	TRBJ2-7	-	CASSFYTSYEQYF	TGTGCCAGCAGCTTTTACACCTCCTACGAGCAGTACTTC
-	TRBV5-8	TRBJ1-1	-	CASRGRHLNTEAFF	TGTGCCAGCAGGGGGAGACACTTGAACACTGAAGCTTTCTTT
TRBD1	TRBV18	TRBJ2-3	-	CASSPSGQFTDTQYF	TGTGCCAGCTCACCCTCGGGACAGTTCACAGATACGCAGTATTTT
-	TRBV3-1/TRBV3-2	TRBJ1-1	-	CASSRDTEAFF	TGTGCCAGCAGTCGGGACACTGAAGCTTTCTTT
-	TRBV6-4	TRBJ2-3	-	CASSDGFGAGADVTQYF	TGTGCCAGCAGTGACGGTTTCGGGGCGGGGGCCGATGTTACGCAGTATTTT
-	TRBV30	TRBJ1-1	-	CAWTGVHMNTEAFF	TGTGCCTGGACGGGGGTGCACATGAACACTGAAGCTTTCTTT
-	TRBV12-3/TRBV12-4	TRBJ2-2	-	CASSLSAIWELFF	TGTGCCAGCAGTTTATCCGCTATTTGGGAGCTGTTTTTT
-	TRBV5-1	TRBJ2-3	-	CASSAGGDTQYF	TGCGCCAGCAGCGCAGGGGGGGATACGCAGTATTTT
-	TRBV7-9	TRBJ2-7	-	CASSFSGTKTYEQYF	TGTGCCAGCAGCTTTTCCGGGACAAAGACCTACGAGCAGTACTTC
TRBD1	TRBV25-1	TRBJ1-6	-	CASSGQGLLNSPLHF	TGTGCCAGCAGTGGACAGGGCCTTCTAAATTCACCCCTCCACTTT
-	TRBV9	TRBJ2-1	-	CASSPGKGGYNEQFF	TGTGCCAGCAGCCCGGGAAAGGGAGGTTACAATGAGCAGTTCTTC
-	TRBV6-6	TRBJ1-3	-	CASSYSGVSGNTIYF	TGTGCCAGCAGTTACTCGGGAGTCTCTGGAAACACCATATATTTT
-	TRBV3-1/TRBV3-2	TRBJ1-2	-	CASSLRDGEYGYTF	TGTGCCAGCAGCCTCCGAGACGGGGAATATGGCTACACCTTC
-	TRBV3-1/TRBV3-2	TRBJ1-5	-	CASSQVAGKNQPQHF	TGTGCCAGCAGCCAAGTAGCAGGGAAGAATCAGCCCCAGCATTTT
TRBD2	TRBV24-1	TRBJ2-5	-	CATSDPGEGRETQYF	TGTGCCACCAGTGATCCCGGGGAGGGTAGAGAGACCCAGTACTTC
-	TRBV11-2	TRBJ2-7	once	CASSLDSSRTYEQYF	TGTGCCAGCAGCTTAGATTCATCCAGAACCTACGAGCAGTACTTC
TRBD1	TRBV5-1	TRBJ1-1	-	CASSSQTGTGNTEAFF	TGCGCCAGCAGCTCACAAACCGGGACAGGGAACACTGAAGCTTTCTTT
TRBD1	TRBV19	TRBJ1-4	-	CASSIGQGAINEKLFF	TGTGCCAGTAGTATAGGACAGGGGGCGATCAATGAAAAACTGTTTTTT
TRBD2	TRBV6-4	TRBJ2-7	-	CASSEGTSGAYEQYF	TGTGCCAGCAGTGAAGGGACTAGCGGAGCCTACGAGCAGTACTTC
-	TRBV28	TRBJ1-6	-	CASSFRGINGPLHF	TGTGCCAGCAGTTTCCGGGGGATCAATGGGCCCCTCCACTTT
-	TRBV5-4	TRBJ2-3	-	CASSEGGSFTDTQYF	TGTGCCAGCAGCGAAGGGGGTAGCTTCACAGATACGCAGTATTTT
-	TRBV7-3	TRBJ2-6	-	CASSLTSGSGANVLTF	TGTGCCAGCAGCTTAACGAGTGGCTCTGGGGCCAACGTCCTGACTTTC
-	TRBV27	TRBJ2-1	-	CASSLRSQKNEQFF	TGTGCCAGCAGTTTGAGGAGTCAGAAAAATGAGCAGTTCTTC
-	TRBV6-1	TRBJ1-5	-	CASSDAGFGNQPQHF	TGTGCCAGCAGTGACGCAGGGTTCGGCAATCAGCCCCAGCATTTT
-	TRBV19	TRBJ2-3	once	CASSIIINTASTDTQYF	TGTGCCAGTAGTATCATTATTAACACCGCTAGCACAGATACGCAGTATTTT
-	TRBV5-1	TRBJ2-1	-	CASSETSIHEQFF	TGCGCCAGCAGCGAGACTAGTATCCATGAGCAGTTCTTC
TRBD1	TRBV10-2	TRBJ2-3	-	CATFLQGIDTDTQYF	TGCGCCACCTTCTTACAGGGGATAGACACAGATACGCAGTATTTT
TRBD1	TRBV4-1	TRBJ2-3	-	CASSLSGTGGTDTQYF	TGCGCCAGCAGCCTTTCCGGGACAGGGGGCACAGATACGCAGTATTTT
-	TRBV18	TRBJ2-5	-	CASSPVVDYIQETQYF	TGTGCCAGCTCACCGGTTGTGGACTACATCCAAGAGACCCAGTACTTC
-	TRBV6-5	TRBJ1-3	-	CASSFGQSFSGNTIYF	TGTGCCAGCAGTTTCGGACAGTCCTTCTCTGGAAACACCATATATTTT
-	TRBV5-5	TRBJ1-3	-	CASSLDRASGNTIYF	TGTGCCAGCAGCTTGGACCGAGCCTCTGGAAACACCATATATTTT
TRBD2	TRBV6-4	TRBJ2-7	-	CASRVAGTAHEQYF	TGTGCCAGCAGAGTAGCGGGGACCGCCCACGAGCAGTACTTC
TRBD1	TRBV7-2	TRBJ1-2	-	CASSTTGGGAGYTF	TGTGCCAGCAGCACCACAGGGGGCGGTGCTGGCTACACCTTC
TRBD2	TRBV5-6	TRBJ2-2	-	CASSLALAGGHGELFF	TGTGCCAGCAGCTTGGCCCTAGCGGGGGGGCACGGGGAGCTGTTTTTT
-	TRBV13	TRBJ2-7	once	CASSLEGGEQYF	TGTGCCAGCAGCTTAGAGGGAGGAGAGCAGTACTTC
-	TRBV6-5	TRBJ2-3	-	CASSYSAGAGEDTQYF	TGTGCCAGCAGTTACTCGGCGGGGGCCGGGGAAGATACGCAGTATTTT